The T cell receptor beta chain described here comes from a study of cytomegalovirus exposure and HLA in healthy donors. Germline V gene sequence: CDR1 MNHNS, CDR2 SASEGT. Between the trimmed V and J ends, which lost 7 bases and 5 bases, there was a span of 17 bases. CDR3 length equals 14 residues. 60 Vbeta and 13 Jbeta primers were used in PCR. The table came from immunoSEQ multiplex PCR; TCRdb's copy has only in-frame clones and leaves some out. The sample has about 140,000 clones, 79% seen once. This sequence originates from a man between 35 and 55 years old in good health and CMV-seropositive. The sequencing input was PBMCs. The chain uses TRBV6-1 and TRBJ1-1; maybe TRBD1 (6 bases). CDR3 coding DNA: TGTGCCAGCACCTTAGACAGGCGGTGGACTGAAGCTTTCTTT. As protein: CASTLDRRWTEAFF.